Below are 2 T cell receptor beta chains sequenced from a single sample in a study of shared clonotypes between healthy human individuals. Sequencing was performed with immunoSEQ multiplex PCR; in TCRdb, only in-frame clones are kept and a portion is missing. The repertoire has some 500,000 clones, approximately 95% of them found once; the top ten carry about 0.067%. Source material: naive CD4+ T cells sorted from blood. Subset here: CD45RA+ positively selected. Receptor source: a woman aged 25 to 39 in good health.

This clone has more than one count but fewer than ten. The rearrangement links TRBV4-2 to TRBJ2-1; D is unresolved. CDR3 length equals 12 residues. Germline lookup yields CDR1 LGHNA and CDR2 YNFKEQ. With 1 base removed from V and 7 bases from J, the gap between germline ends came to 5 bases. This CDR3 reads CASSQALNEQFF. CDR3 coding DNA: TGTGCCAGCAGCCAAGCACTAAATGAGCAGTTCTTC.

This chain joins TRBV28 and TRBJ1-1; D perhaps matches TRBD1 (5 bases). This CDR3 has 13 residues. The V end was cut by 2 bases, the J end by 11 bases, with 15 bases between. From germline, CDR1 is MDHEN and CDR2 SYDVKM. CDR3 DNA sequence: TGTGCCAGCAGTTTACTGGGCGCCGGGGGTGCTTTCTTT. Amino acids: CASSLLGAGGAFF.